This T cell receptor (beta chain) is from a study of lymphopenia after photon versus proton radiotherapy. The study, taken as a whole, reports: Photon-treated patients lost naive T cells and TCR diversity; proton-treated stayed stable.

This clone was counted a few times. Its matching antigen is unknown. The CDR3 loop spans 12 amino acids. The V gene lost 0 bases and the J gene lost 6 bases, with 9 bases spanning the gap. CDR1 and CDR2 (germline): GTSNPN, SVGIG (reference sequence). TCRdb's copy holds only in-frame clones and misses some; the assay was immunoSEQ multiplex PCR. The sample has 55,000 to 85,000 clones; 85% to 95% are singletons. The sequencing used peripheral blood, collected from a patient treated with photon-based radiotherapy. The sequence was obtained from a middle-aged woman with cholangiocarcinoma. The chain joins TRBV30 to TRBJ2-7; D might be TRBD2 (6 bases). The DNA for the CDR3 is TGTGCCTGGAGTGTCGTCGGGAGCGAGCAGTACTTC. This codes for CAWSVVGSEQYF.